One TCR beta chain is described in this entry. What it binds is not known. The data were taken from a study of shared clonotypes between healthy human individuals. Study observations and caveats: With few donors, the genetic and exposure-history diversity represented was limited.

Data came from immunoSEQ multiplex PCR; TCRdb stores just in-frame clones and leaves some out. This table holds over 2 million clones, about 94% found once. The naive CD8 fraction comprised CD45RO-negative cells positively selected for CCR7 and excluded terminally differentiated effector memory CD45RA+ cells. The CDR3 spans 15 residues. V dropped 4 bases and J dropped 3 bases, with 10 bases sitting between them. Germline-derived CDR1 and CDR2 are MNHEY and SMNVEV (reference sequence). The chain is built from TRBV27 and TRBJ1-6; D is uncertain. The receptor was isolated from a man in his late teens or twenties in good health. The sequencing input was naive CD8+ T cells sorted from blood. CDR3 loop: CASSSLAIYNSPLHF. CDR3 nucleotide sequence: TGTGCCAGCAGTTCCCTAGCAATCTATAATTCACCCCTCCACTTT.